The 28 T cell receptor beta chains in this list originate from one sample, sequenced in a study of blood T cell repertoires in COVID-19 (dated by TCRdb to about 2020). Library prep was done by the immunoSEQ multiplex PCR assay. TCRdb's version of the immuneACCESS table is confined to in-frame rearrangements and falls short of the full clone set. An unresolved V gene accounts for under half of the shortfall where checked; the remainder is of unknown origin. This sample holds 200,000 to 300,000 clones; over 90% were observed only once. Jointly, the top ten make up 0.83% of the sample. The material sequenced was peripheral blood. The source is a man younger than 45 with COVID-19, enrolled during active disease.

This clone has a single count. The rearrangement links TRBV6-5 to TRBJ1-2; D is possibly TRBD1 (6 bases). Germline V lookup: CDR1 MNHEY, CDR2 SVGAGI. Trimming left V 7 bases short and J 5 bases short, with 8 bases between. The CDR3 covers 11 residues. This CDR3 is CASNREYGYTF. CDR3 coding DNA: TGTGCCAGCAACAGGGAGTATGGCTACACCTTC.

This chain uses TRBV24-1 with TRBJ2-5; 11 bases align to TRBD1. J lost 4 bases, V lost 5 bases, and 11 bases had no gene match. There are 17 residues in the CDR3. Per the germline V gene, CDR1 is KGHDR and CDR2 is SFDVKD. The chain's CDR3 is CATSGGTGGGMGETQYF. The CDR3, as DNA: TGTGCCACCAGTGGGGGGACAGGGGGTGGAATGGGAGAGACCCAGTACTTC.

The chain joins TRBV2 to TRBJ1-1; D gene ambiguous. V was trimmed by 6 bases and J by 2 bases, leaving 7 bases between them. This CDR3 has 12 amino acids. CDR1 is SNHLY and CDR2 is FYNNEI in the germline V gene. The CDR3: CASRRGNTEAFF. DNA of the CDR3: TGTGCCAGCAGACGGGGAAACACTGAAGCTTTCTTT.

DNA of the CDR3: TGTGCCAGCAGGGCCACAGGGAACACTGAAGCTTTCTTT. The encoded protein is CASRATGNTEAFF. The rearrangement joins TRBV12-3 or TRBV12-4 to TRBJ1-1, with TRBD1 as a possible D gene (5 bases). Trimming shortened V by 6 bases and J by 1 base, and 9 bases separated the two germline ends. CDR3 size: 13 residues.

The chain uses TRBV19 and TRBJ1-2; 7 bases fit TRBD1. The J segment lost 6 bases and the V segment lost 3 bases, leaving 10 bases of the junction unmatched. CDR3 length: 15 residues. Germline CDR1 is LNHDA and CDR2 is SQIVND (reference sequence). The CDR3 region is CASSILGTVLDGYTF. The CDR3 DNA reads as TGTGCCAGTAGTATCCTCGGGACAGTTTTGGATGGCTACACCTTC.

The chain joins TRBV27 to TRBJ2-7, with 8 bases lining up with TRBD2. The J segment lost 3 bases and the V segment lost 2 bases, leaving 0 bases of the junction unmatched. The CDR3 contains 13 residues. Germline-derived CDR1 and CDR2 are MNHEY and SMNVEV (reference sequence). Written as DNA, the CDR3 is TGTGCCAGCAGTTTAGCGGGGGGCTACGAGCAGTACTTC. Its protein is CASSLAGGYEQYF.

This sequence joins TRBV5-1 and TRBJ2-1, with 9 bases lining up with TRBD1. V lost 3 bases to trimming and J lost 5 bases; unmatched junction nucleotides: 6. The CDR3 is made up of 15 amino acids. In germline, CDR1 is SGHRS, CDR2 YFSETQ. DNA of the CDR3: TGCGCCAGCAGCTCGGGACAGGGAAAACACAATGAGCAGTTCTTC. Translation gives CASSSGQGKHNEQFF.

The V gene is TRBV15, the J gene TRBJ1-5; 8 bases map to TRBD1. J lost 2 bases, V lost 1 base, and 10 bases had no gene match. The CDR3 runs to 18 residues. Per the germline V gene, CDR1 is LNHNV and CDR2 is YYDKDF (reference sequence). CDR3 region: CATSRVFTGGMGNQPQHF. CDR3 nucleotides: TGTGCCACCAGCAGAGTCTTCACAGGGGGAATGGGCAATCAGCCCCAGCATTTT.

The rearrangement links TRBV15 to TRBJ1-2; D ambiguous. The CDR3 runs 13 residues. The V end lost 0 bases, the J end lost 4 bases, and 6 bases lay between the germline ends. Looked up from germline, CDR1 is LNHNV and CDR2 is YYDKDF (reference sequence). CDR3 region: CATSRDLGYGYTF. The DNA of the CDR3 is TGTGCCACCAGCAGAGATCTAGGCTATGGCTACACCTTC.

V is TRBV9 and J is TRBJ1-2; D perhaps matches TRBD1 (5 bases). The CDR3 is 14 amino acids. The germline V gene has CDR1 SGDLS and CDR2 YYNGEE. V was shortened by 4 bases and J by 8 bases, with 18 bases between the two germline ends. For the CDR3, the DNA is TGTGCCAGCAGCCCCCCGGGGGTTTGGGGGGGCTACACCTTC. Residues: CASSPPGVWGGYTF.

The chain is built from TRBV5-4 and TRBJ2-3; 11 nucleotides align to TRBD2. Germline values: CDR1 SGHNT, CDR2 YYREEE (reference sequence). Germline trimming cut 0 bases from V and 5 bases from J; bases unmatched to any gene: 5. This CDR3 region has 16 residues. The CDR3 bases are TGTGCCAGCAGCTTGGTGTCTAGCGGGGGGATAGATACGCAGTATTTT. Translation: CASSLVSSGGIDTQYF.

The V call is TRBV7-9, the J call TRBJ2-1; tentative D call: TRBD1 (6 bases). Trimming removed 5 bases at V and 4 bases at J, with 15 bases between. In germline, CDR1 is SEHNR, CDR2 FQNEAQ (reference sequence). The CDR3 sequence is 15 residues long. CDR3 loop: CASSERGQNYNEQFF. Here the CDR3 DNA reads TGTGCCAGCAGCGAGAGGGGACAAAATTACAATGAGCAGTTCTTC.

CDR3 region: CASSIWVSQENTEAFF. The CDR3 bases are TGTGCCAGTAGTATATGGGTGAGTCAGGAGAACACTGAAGCTTTCTTT. J is TRBJ1-1 and V is TRBV19; the D is unclear. Germline V gene data show CDR1 as LNHDA and CDR2 as SQIVND (reference sequence). V gave up 2 bases and J gave up 1 base, with 14 bases separating them. The CDR3 consists of 16 residues.

CDR3 nucleotide sequence: TGCGCCAGCAGCTTGGACAGGGCAATGAACACTGAAGCTTTCTTT. Residues: CASSLDRAMNTEAFF. This chain joins TRBV5-1 and TRBJ1-1; TRBD1 might be the D (6 bases). The V end was cut by 0 bases, the J end by 0 bases, with 9 bases between. The CDR3 totals 15 residues. CDR1 and CDR2 from the germline V gene are SGHRS and YFSETQ.

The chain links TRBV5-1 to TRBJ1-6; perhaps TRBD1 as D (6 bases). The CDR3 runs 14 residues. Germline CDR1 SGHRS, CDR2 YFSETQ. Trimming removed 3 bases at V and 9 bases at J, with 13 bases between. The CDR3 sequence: CASSSNVQGSPLHF. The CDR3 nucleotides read TGCGCCAGCAGCTCTAATGTACAGGGTTCACCCCTCCACTTT.

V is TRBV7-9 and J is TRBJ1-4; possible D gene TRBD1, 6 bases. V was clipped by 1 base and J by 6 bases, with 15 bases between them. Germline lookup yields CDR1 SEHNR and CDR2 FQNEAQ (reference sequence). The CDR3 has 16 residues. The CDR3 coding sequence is TGTGCCAGCAGCTTAGGGGGAACAGGGCTCCATGAAAAACTGTTTTTT. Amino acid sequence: CASSLGGTGLHEKLFF. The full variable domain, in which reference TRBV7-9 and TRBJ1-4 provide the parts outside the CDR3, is DTGVSQNPRHKITKRGQNVTFRCDPISEHNRLYWYRQTLGQGPEFLTYFQNEAQLEKSRLLSDRFSAERPKGSFSTLEIQRTEQGDSAMYLCASSLGGTGLHEKLFFGSGTQLSVL.

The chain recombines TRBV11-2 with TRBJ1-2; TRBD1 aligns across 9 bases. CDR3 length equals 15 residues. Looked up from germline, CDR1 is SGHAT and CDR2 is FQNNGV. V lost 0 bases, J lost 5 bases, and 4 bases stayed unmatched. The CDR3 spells CASSLDRTGVYGYTF. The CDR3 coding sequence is TGTGCCAGCAGCTTAGATCGGACAGGGGTTTATGGCTACACCTTC.

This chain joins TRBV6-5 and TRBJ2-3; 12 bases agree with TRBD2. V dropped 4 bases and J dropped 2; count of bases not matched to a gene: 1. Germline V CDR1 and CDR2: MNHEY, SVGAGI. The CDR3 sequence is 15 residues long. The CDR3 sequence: CASSSSGGATDTQYF. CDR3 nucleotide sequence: TGTGCCAGCAGTTCTAGCGGGGGGGCCACAGATACGCAGTATTTT.

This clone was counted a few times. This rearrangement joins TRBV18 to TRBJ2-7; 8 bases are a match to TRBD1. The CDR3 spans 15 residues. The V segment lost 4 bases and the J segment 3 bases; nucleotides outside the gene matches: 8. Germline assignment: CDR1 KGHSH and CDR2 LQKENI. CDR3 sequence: CASSRSPGQDYEQYF. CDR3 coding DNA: TGTGCCAGCTCACGAAGCCCGGGACAGGACTACGAGCAGTACTTC. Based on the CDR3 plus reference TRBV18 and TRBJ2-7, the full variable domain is NAGVMQNPRHLVRRRGQEARLRCSPMKGHSHVYWYRQLPEEGLKFMVYLQKENIIDESGMPKERFSAEFPKEGPSILRIQQVVRGDSAAYFCASSRSPGQDYEQYFGPGTRLTVT.

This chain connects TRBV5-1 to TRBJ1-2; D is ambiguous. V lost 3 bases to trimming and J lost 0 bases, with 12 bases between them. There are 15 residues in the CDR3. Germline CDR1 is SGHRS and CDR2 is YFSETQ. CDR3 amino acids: CASSWSPASNYGYTF. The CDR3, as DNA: TGCGCCAGCAGCTGGAGTCCAGCGTCTAACTATGGCTACACCTTC. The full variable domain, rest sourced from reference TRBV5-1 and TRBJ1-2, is KAGVTQTPRYLIKTRGQQVTLSCSPISGHRSVSWYQQTPGQGLQFLFEYFSETQRNKGNFPGRFSGRQFSNSRSEMNVSTLELGDSALYLCASSWSPASNYGYTFGSGTRLTVV.

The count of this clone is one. The DNA of the CDR3 is TGTGCCAGCAGTTTGGGACAGGCAACTAATGAAAAACTGTTTTTT. Protein product: CASSLGQATNEKLFF. The V and J genes are TRBV28 and TRBJ1-4; TRBD1 agrees at 8 bases. V was pared by 3 bases and J by 0 bases, with 0 bases of the junction left unmatched. This CDR3 has 15 residues. The germline V gene has CDR1 MDHEN and CDR2 SYDVKM.

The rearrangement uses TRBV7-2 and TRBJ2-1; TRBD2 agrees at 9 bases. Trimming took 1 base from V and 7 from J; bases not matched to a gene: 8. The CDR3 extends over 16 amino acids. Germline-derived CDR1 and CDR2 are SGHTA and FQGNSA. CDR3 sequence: CASSLGGGGARNEQFF. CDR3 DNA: TGTGCCAGCAGCTTAGGTGGCGGGGGGGCCAGGAATGAGCAGTTCTTC.

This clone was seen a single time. The CDR3 is CASRRETVDTEAFF. The CDR3 DNA is TGTGCCAGCAGGAGGGAAACGGTCGACACTGAAGCTTTCTTT. This chain connects TRBV6-4 to TRBJ1-1; D not resolved. There are 14 residues in the CDR3. CDR1 MRHNA and CDR2 SNTAGT come from the germline V gene. Trimming shortened V by 6 bases and J by 3 bases, and 14 bases separated the two germline ends.

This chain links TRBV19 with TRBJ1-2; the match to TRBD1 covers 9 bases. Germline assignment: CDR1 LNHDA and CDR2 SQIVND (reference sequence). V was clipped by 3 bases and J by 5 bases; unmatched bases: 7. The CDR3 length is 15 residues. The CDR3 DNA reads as TGTGCCAGTAGTATGTTGGGGACAGGGAGGTATGGCTACACCTTC. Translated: CASSMLGTGRYGYTF.

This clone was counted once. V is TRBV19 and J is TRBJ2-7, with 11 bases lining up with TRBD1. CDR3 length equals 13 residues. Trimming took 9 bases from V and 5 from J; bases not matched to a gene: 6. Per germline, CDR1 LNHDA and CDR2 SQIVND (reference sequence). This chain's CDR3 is CASTDRGLDEQYF. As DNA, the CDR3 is TGTGCCAGCACGGACAGGGGGCTTGACGAGCAGTACTTC.

The CDR3: CASSPTHRGVKETQYF. CDR3 DNA sequence: TGTGCCAGCAGCCCAACACACAGGGGTGTGAAAGAGACCCAGTACTTC. The V and J genes are TRBV5-6 and TRBJ2-5, with 7 nucleotides matching TRBD1. Germline lookup yields CDR1 SGHDT and CDR2 YYEEEE. The CDR3 spans 16 residues. The V gene end was trimmed by 4 bases and the J gene end by 3 bases; junction bases not matched to a gene: 12.

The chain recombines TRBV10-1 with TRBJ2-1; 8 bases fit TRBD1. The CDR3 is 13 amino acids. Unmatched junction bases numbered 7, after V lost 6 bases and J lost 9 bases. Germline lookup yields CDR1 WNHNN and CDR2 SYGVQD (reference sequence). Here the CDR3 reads CASRDRVSSEQFF. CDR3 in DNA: TGCGCCAGCAGGGACAGGGTTTCGAGTGAGCAGTTCTTC.

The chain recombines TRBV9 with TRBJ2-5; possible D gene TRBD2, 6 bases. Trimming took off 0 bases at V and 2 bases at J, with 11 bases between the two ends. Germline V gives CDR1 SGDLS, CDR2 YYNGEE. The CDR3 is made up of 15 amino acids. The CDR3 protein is CASSVAPGVQETQYF. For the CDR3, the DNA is TGTGCCAGCAGCGTAGCTCCGGGGGTACAAGAGACCCAGTACTTC.